This entry describes one T cell receptor (beta chain). The sample is drawn from a study of control samples from healthy donors and cancer patients. Germline V gene lookup returns CDR1 SGHTA and CDR2 FQGNSA. This CDR3 has 17 amino acids. Trimming took 4 bases from V and 0 from J; bases not matched to a gene: 9. The assay was immunoSEQ multiplex PCR, and TCRdb's table has in-frame clones only and misses some. Of about 180,000 clones listed, 75% to 95% are singletons. The sample was blood. The chain carries TRBV7-2 and TRBJ2-1, with TRBD2 matching 7 bases. This sequence was found in a woman between 35 and 50 years old in good health. The CDR3 reads CASSSRGGTSSYNEQFF. The CDR3 DNA sequence: TGTGCCAGCAGCTCTCGCGGGGGAACTAGCTCCTACAATGAGCAGTTCTTC.